The clone carrying this T cell receptor beta chain appeared a few times. Its antigen is not identified. The data originate from a study of cytomegalovirus exposure and HLA in healthy donors. Whole-study results and caveats: In an earlier analysis, productive rearrangement rates for most beta V segments clustered near 87% or 30%. CMV serostatus was the sole immune exposure data available.

There are 17 residues in the CDR3. Germline V gene sequence: CDR1 MGHRA, CDR2 YSYEKL. V lost 0 bases to trimming and J lost 5 bases; unmatched junction nucleotides: 8. In the PCR, 60 Vbeta and 13 Jbeta primers were used. Generated by immunoSEQ multiplex PCR, the TCRdb table keeps only in-frame clones and is missing some. The repertoire holds more than 95,000 clones, with around two thirds as singletons. The clonotype comes from a woman between 40 and 50 years old in good health and CMV-seropositive. J is TRBJ1-4 and V is TRBV4-1; 8 bases map to TRBD1. The source material was PBMCs. The CDR3 reads CASSQEMGTGINEKLFF. The CDR3 coding sequence is TGCGCCAGCAGCCAAGAAATGGGGACAGGCATAAATGAAAAACTGTTTTTT.